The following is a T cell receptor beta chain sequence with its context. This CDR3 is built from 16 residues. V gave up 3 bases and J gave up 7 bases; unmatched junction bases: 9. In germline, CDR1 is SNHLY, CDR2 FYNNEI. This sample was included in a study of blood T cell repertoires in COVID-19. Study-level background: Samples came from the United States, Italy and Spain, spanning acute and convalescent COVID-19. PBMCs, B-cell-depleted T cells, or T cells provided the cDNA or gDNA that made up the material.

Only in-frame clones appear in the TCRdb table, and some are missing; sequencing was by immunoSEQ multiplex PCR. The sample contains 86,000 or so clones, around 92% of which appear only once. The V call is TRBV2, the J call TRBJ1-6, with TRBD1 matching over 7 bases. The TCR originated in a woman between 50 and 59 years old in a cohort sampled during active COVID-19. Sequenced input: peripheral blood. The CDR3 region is CASSERGLRENSPLHF. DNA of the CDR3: TGTGCCAGCAGTGAGAGGGGGCTCAGGGAGAATTCACCCCTCCACTTT.